The entry that follows covers one TCR beta chain sequence. Primed by a sample-barcoded 5' primer and a J-beta primer mix, a second PCR proceeded for about 6 to 11 cycles. One entry per CDR3 protein results from TCRdb running MiXCR on the 5' RACE reads. The table has over 750,000 distinct CDR3 sequences, roughly 25% seen once. This sample is part of a study of blood T cells in healthy people across ages. The same sample was also studied in work on T cells of mothers and their children.

This receptor was identified in a boy between 10 and 17 years old in good health. Sequencing was carried out using blood.

The CDR3 loop reads CASSLRHYGYTF. The DNA of the CDR3 is TGTGCCAGCAGCTTAAGACACTATGGCTACACCTTC. The genes are TRBV7-9 and TRBJ1-2; D gene ambiguous. Germline V gene sequence: CDR1 SEHNR, CDR2 FQNEAQ (reference sequence). The CDR3 sequence is 12 residues long. Trimming took off 2 bases at V and 3 bases at J, with 4 bases between the two ends.